Listed below are T cell receptor beta chains from one sample, sequenced in a study of cytomegalovirus exposure and HLA in healthy donors. TCRdb's copy holds only in-frame clones and misses some; the assay was immunoSEQ multiplex PCR. Counted here are around 180,000 clones, 65% to 75% occurring once; the ten biggest clones make up approximately 1.5%. The source material was PBMCs. The receptors were sampled from a girl under 18 in good health and CMV-seronegative. CDR3s include the opening cysteine and the closing phenylalanine or tryptophan. Fields, in order: CDR3 protein, CDR3 DNA, V gene, D gene, clone size, J gene. The D gene is left open where the match is weak. Size is omitted from some rows. Given values are once, few, many or a class for expanded clones.

CASSTGQKDTQYF TGTGCCAGCAGCACCGGACAGAAAGATACGCAGTATTTT TRBV11-2 NA NA TRBJ2-3
CASSLQGPHSYEQYF TGTGCCAGCAGCCTACAGGGCCCGCATAGCTACGAGCAGTACTTC TRBV5-4 NA NA TRBJ2-7
CASSSGISGNTIYF TGCGCCAGCAGCTCAGGGATCTCTGGAAACACCATATATTTT TRBV5-1 NA NA TRBJ1-3
CASRDRGLSGANVLTF TGTGCCAGCCGGGACAGGGGGCTCTCTGGGGCCAACGTCCTGACTTTC TRBV2 TRBD1 NA TRBJ2-6
CASSTGRGTGELFF TGTGCCAGTAGTACGGGGAGGGGGACCGGGGAGCTGTTTTTT TRBV19 NA NA TRBJ2-2
CASSSGLGYEQYF TGCGCCAGCAGCTCCGGACTCGGATACGAGCAGTACTTC TRBV5-1 NA NA TRBJ2-7
CASSVEPGRETQYF TGTGCCAGCAGCGTAGAGCCAGGGAGGGAGACCCAGTACTTC TRBV9 NA NA TRBJ2-5
CASSPSPGANQPQHF TGCGCCAGCAGCCCATCCCCAGGGGCAAATCAGCCCCAGCATTTT TRBV4-1 NA NA TRBJ1-5
CASSPRQGGGTEAFF TGTGCCAGCAGCCCCCGACAGGGAGGAGGGACTGAAGCTTTCTTT TRBV7-6 TRBD1 NA TRBJ1-1
CASTSTDRGLKELFF TGTGCCAGCACCTCGACGGACAGGGGGCTTAAGGAACTGTTTTTT TRBV11-2 TRBD1 NA TRBJ1-4
CASSAVGAGTDTQYF TGTGCCAGCAGTGCGGTGGGGGCAGGCACAGATACGCAGTATTTT TRBV6-1 NA NA TRBJ2-3
CASSLGAGYGYTF TGTGCCAGCAGCTTAGGGGCGGGCTATGGCTACACCTTC TRBV13 NA NA TRBJ1-2
CSVDGGGRTEAFF TGCAGCGTTGACGGCGGGGGGCGGACTGAAGCTTTCTTT TRBV29-1 NA few TRBJ1-1
CASSGGTGLNEKLFF TGTGCCAGCAGCGGGGGGACAGGGCTTAATGAAAAACTGTTTTTT TRBV5-6 TRBD1 few TRBJ1-4
CASSERTMRAYNEQFF TGTGCCAGCAGTGAACGTACGATGAGGGCCTACAATGAGCAGTTCTTC TRBV6-1 NA NA TRBJ2-1
CASSALTGSNTEAFF TGTGCCAGTAGCGCTCTGACAGGGAGTAATACTGAAGCTTTCTTT TRBV19 TRBD1 NA TRBJ1-1
CASSLGLAGTNTGELFF TGCGCCAGCAGCTTGGGACTAGCGGGCACGAACACCGGGGAGCTGTTTTTT TRBV5-1 TRBD2 NA TRBJ2-2
CSVGRTGASNEQFF TGCAGCGTTGGGAGGACAGGGGCCTCCAATGAGCAGTTCTTC TRBV29-1 TRBD1 NA TRBJ2-1